The 15 T cell receptor beta chains in this list originate from one sample, sequenced in a study of blood T cell repertoires in COVID-19. The method was immunoSEQ multiplex PCR; TCRdb's version includes in-frame clones alone and lacks a portion of them. The data hold approximately 170,000 clones, with 84% observed a single time. The sequencing sample was made of peripheral blood. These receptor sequences come from a woman of 80 years or more with COVID-19, enrolled during active disease.

In this sample, this clone turned up a few times. This chain's CDR3 is CASSSTSGSGGNEQFF. CDR3 DNA: TGTGCCAGCTCATCGACTAGCGGGAGTGGGGGCAATGAGCAGTTCTTC. V and J are TRBV18 and TRBJ2-1; 12 nucleotides match TRBD2. In germline, CDR1 is KGHSH, CDR2 LQKENI. This CDR3 is 16 amino acids long. V dropped 5 bases and J dropped 6; count of bases not matched to a gene: 8.

This clone was counted a single time. V usage is TRBV28 and J usage is TRBJ1-5; D is perhaps TRBD1 (5 bases). The V end lost 3 bases, the J end lost 0 bases, and 12 bases lay between the germline ends. Germline CDR1 MDHEN, CDR2 SYDVKM. The length of the CDR3 is 16 residues. The CDR3 spells CASSFGYTGSNQPQHF. CDR3 DNA sequence: TGTGCCAGCAGTTTCGGGTATACAGGTAGCAATCAGCCCCAGCATTTT.

Concerning this clone itself: Other DNA sequences from this sample encode an identical CDR3 as well. This chain connects TRBV5-1 to TRBJ2-1; 11 positions agree with TRBD2. Germline V lookup: CDR1 SGHRS, CDR2 YFSETQ. The CDR3 runs 16 residues. Unmatched junction bases numbered 3, after V lost 4 bases and J lost 0 bases. For the CDR3, the DNA is TGCGCCAGCAGCGGACTAGCGGGCAGCTCCTACAATGAGCAGTTCTTC. This encodes CASSGLAGSSYNEQFF. Based on the CDR3 plus reference TRBV5-1 and TRBJ2-1, the full variable domain is KAGVTQTPRYLIKTRGQQVTLSCSPISGHRSVSWYQQTPGQGLQFLFEYFSETQRNKGNFPGRFSGRQFSNSRSEMNVSTLELGDSALYLCASSGLAGSSYNEQFFGPGTRLTVL.

The chain carries TRBV18 and TRBJ1-1; 8 nucleotides line up with TRBD1. V lost 2 bases to trimming and J lost 3 bases; unmatched junction nucleotides: 2. The CDR3 extends over 14 amino acids. Germline V gives CDR1 KGHSH, CDR2 LQKENI. The CDR3: CASSPVQGDTEAFF. Here the CDR3 DNA reads TGTGCCAGCTCACCAGTACAGGGGGACACTGAAGCTTTCTTT. Looking up the rest from reference TRBV18 and TRBJ1-1 gives the full variable domain: NAGVMQNPRHLVRRRGQEARLRCSPMKGHSHVYWYRQLPEEGLKFMVYLQKENIIDESGMPKERFSAEFPKEGPSILRIQQVVRGDSAAYFCASSPVQGDTEAFFGQGTRLTVV.

CDR3 in amino acids: CASSLGGASHSNQPQHF. CDR3 sequence (DNA): TGTGCCAGCAGCTTAGGCGGGGCGAGTCATAGCAATCAGCCCCAGCATTTT. V is TRBV7-9 and J is TRBJ1-5; maybe TRBD1 (5 bases). The CDR3 is made up of 17 amino acids. Trimming stripped 1 base from V and 0 bases from J, with 13 bases between. The germline V gene encodes CDR1 SEHNR and CDR2 FQNEAQ (reference sequence).

V gene TRBV11-2 combines with J gene TRBJ1-1; D gene uncertain. Trimming left V 1 base short and J 1 base short, with 7 bases between. The CDR3 runs to 14 residues. Germline V lookup: CDR1 SGHAT, CDR2 FQNNGV. The chain's CDR3 is CASSLVLRNTEAFF. The CDR3 DNA follows: TGTGCCAGCAGCTTAGTCCTCCGGAACACTGAAGCTTTCTTT.

Points on this clone: The same CDR3 can be traced to other DNA sequences in this sample. The V call is TRBV20-1, the J call TRBJ2-1; 10 nucleotides line up with TRBD2. The CDR3 length is 11 residues. Germline CDR1 reads DFQATT; CDR2 reads SNEGSKA (reference sequence). With 3 bases clipped from V and 10 bases from J, the junction kept 0 bases outside the gene matches. Here the CDR3 DNA reads TGCAGTGCTAGGGGACTAGCGGAGCAGTTCTTC. Amino acids: CSARGLAEQFF.

V is TRBV14 and J is TRBJ2-3; 9 bases are a match to TRBD1. This CDR3 contains 17 residues. The germline CDR1 and CDR2 sequences are SGHDN and FVKESK. With V trimmed by 3 bases and J by 5 bases, 12 bases remained unmatched. The CDR3 coding sequence is TGTGCCAGCAGCCACCTCCCTCCGGGACAGGGTAGAGATACGCAGTATTTT. Translated, it gives CASSHLPPGQGRDTQYF.

The chain uses TRBV7-2 and TRBJ1-2; TRBD1 might be the D (5 bases). The CDR3 has 14 amino acids. Trimming took 3 bases from V and 2 from J, leaving 10 bases between them. Germline CDR1 is SGHTA and CDR2 is FQGNSA. The CDR3 DNA sequence: TGTGCCAGCAGCTTCGTACAGGACAACTATGGCTACACCTTC. This gives the protein CASSFVQDNYGYTF.

This clone was counted once. The chain joins TRBV6-5 to TRBJ1-2, with 7 bases identical to TRBD1. V was clipped by 8 bases and J by 9 bases; unmatched bases: 15. Germline values: CDR1 MNHEY, CDR2 SVGAGI. The CDR3 runs 14 residues. For the CDR3, the DNA is TGTGCCAGCGGATCGTCAGGGACAGACTCCCGCTACACCTTC. Its translation: CASGSSGTDSRYTF.

The chain carries TRBV6-6 and TRBJ1-3; maybe TRBD1 (6 bases). Germline CDR1 and CDR2: MNHNY and SVGAGI (reference sequence). V shed 2 bases and J shed 5 bases, with 13 bases lying between them. The CDR3 is made up of 15 amino acids. CDR3 in DNA: TGTGCCAGCAGTTACGGGTCTGGGGGCAGAAACACCATATATTTT. This encodes CASSYGSGGRNTIYF.

The CDR3 is CASRASGRDNNEQFF. The CDR3 DNA reads TGCGCCAGCAGGGCTAGCGGGAGGGATAACAATGAGCAGTTCTTC. V and J are TRBV5-1 and TRBJ2-1, with 12 nucleotides matching TRBD2. With 5 bases clipped from V and 5 bases from J, the junction kept 5 bases outside the gene matches. Per the germline V gene, CDR1 is SGHRS and CDR2 is YFSETQ. CDR3 length: 15 amino acids.

The chain's CDR3 is CSVERGAGTGELFF. For the CDR3, the DNA is TGCAGCGTTGAACGGGGGGCGGGCACCGGGGAGCTGTTTTTT. The V and J genes are TRBV29-1 and TRBJ2-2; TRBD2 is a possible D gene (7 bases). V lost 2 bases, J lost 4 bases, and 11 bases lay in between. This CDR3 is built from 14 residues. CDR1 is SQVTM and CDR2 is ANQGSEA in the germline V gene.

The V gene is TRBV21-1, the J gene TRBJ1-2. TRBV21-1 is marked as a pseudogene. CDR3 length: 15 residues. The CDR3 sequence: CASSKGRGGTYGYTF. The CDR3 region has the DNA TGTGCCAGCAGCAAAGGAAGGGGAGGGACCTATGGCTACACCTTC.

J is TRBJ1-2 and V is TRBV6-4, with 7 bases aligning to TRBD1. V lost 5 bases to trimming and J lost 7 bases; unmatched junction nucleotides: 10. The CDR3 extends over 14 amino acids. Germline values: CDR1 MRHNA, CDR2 SNTAGT. CDR3 nucleotides: TGTGCCAGCAGTTTAGAAGGGGGCACGGCTGGCTACACCTTC. Its translation: CASSLEGGTAGYTF.